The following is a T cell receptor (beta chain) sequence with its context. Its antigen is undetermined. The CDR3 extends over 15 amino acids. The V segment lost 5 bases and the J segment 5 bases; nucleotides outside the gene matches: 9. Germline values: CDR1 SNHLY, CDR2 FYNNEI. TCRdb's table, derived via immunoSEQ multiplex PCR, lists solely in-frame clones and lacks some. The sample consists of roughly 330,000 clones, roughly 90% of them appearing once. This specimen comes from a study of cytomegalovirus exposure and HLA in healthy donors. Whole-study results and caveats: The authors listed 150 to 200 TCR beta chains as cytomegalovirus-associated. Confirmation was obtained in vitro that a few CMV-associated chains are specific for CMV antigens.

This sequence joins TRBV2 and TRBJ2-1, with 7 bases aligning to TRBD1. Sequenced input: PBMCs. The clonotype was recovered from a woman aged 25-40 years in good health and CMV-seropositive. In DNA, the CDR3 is TGTGCCAGCAGTACCAGACAGGGTCGGGACAATGAGCAGTTCTTC. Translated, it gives CASSTRQGRDNEQFF.